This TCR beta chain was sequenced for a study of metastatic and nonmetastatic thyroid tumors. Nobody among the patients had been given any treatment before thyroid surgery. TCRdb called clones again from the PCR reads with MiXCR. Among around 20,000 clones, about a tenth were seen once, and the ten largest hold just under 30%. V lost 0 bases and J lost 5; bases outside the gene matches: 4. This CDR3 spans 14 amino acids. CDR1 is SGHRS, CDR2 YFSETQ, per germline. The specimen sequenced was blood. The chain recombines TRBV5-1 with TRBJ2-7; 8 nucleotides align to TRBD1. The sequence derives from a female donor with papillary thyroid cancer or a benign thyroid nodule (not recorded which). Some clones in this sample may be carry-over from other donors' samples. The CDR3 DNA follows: TGCGCCAGCAGCTTGGGGACAGGGTCCCACGAGCAGTACTTC. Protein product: CASSLGTGSHEQYF.